This T cell receptor beta chain originates from a study of blood T cell repertoires in COVID-19. Background on the study: The cDNA or gDNA used as material had been derived from T cells, B-cell-depleted T cells, or PBMCs.

TCRdb's copy holds only in-frame clones and misses some; the assay was immunoSEQ multiplex PCR. The table has tens of thousands of clones, less than 90% seen once; the top ten hold 15% to 20%. Trimming cost V 5 bases and J 0 bases, with 5 bases left between them. Germline loops: CDR1 ENHRY, CDR2 SYGVKD. The CDR3 length is 13 residues. The chain recombines TRBV10-3 with TRBJ1-3; D unclear. The sample taken for sequencing was peripheral blood. This sequence was found in an elderly woman with acute or convalescent COVID-19. The CDR3 is CAISKSSGNTIYF. The CDR3 DNA is TGTGCCATCAGTAAGAGCTCTGGAAACACCATATATTTT.